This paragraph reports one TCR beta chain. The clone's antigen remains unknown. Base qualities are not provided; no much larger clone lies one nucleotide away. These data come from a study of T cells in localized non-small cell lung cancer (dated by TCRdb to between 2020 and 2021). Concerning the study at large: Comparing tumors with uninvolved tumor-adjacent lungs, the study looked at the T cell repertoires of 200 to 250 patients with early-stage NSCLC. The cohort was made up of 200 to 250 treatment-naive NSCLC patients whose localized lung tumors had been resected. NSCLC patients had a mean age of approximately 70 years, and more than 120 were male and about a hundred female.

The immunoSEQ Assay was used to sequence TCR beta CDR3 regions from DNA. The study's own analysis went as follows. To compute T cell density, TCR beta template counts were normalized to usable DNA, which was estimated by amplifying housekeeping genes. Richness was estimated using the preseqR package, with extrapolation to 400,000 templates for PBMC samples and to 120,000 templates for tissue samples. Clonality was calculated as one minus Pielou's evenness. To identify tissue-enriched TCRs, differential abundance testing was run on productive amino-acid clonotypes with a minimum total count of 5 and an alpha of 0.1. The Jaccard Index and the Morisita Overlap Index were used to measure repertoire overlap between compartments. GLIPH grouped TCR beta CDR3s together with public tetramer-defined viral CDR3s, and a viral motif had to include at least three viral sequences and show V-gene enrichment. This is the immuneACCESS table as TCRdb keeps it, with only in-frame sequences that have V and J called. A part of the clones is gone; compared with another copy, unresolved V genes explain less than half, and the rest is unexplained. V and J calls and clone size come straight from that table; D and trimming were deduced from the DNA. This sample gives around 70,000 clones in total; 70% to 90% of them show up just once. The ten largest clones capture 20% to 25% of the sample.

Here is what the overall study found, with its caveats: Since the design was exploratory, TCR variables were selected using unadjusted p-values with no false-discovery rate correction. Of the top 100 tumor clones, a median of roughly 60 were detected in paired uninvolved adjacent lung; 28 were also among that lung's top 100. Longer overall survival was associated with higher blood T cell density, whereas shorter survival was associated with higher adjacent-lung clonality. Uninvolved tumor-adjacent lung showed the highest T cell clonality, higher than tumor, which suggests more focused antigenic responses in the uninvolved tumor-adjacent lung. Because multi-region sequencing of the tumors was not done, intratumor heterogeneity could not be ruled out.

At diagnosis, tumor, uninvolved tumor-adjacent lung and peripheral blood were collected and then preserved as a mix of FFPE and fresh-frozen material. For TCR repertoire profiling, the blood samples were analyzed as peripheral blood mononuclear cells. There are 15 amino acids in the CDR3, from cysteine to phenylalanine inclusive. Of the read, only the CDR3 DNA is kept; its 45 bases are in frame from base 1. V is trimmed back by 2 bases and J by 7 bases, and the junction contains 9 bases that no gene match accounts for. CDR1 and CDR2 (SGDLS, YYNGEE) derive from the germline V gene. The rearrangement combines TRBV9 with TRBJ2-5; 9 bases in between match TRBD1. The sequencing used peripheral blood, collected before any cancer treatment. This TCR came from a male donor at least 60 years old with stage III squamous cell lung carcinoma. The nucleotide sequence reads TGTGCCAGCAGCGTGTTATTGGACAGGGGTGGGACCCAGTACTTC. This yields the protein CASSVLLDRGGTQYF. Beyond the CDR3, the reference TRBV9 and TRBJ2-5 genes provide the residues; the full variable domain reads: DSGVTQTPKHLITATGQRVTLRCSPRSGDLSVYWYQQSLDQGLQFLIQYYNGEERAKGNILERFSAQQFPDLHSELNLSSLELGDSALYFCASSVLLDRGGTQYFGPGTRLLVL.